In this sample, the clone carrying this TCR beta chain turned up a few times. Its specificity is not known. TCRdb redid the calling of the reads with MiXCR, one entry per CDR3 protein. The sample comprises around 55,000 distinct CDR3 sequences, around 18% of which are singletons, and more than 25% rests with the top ten. The germline V gene encodes CDR1 SGHTA and CDR2 FQGNSA. Between the trimmed V and J ends, which lost 5 bases and 2 bases, there was a span of 12 bases. The CDR3 is 14 residues long. The sample comes from a study of T cell repertoires in cytomegalovirus infection. The source of this sequence is a human donor in good health (CMV status not recorded). Some clones in this sample may be carry-over from other donors' samples. The chain uses TRBV7-2 and TRBJ1-1, with a tentative D call TRBD1 (6 bases). The sequencing used CD8+ T cells from cultured PBMCs, collected from culture after CMV antigen stimulation. The CDR3 DNA reads as TGTGCCAGCAGCGTACAGGGAAGAAACACTGAAGCTTTCTTT. Translating it yields CASSVQGRNTEAFF.